These T cell receptor beta chains were read from a single sample in a study of control samples from healthy donors and cancer patients. The assay was immunoSEQ multiplex PCR, and TCRdb's table has in-frame clones only and misses some. The data hold approximately 120,000 clones, with more than 70% observed a single time. The sequenced sample was blood. The receptors shown here come from a man aged 60 to 69 in good health. Each CDR3 is given with its conserved first and last residue. Each record gives: clone size, V gene, D gene, J gene, CDR3 length, CDR3 DNA, CDR3 protein. A D gene is named only where the DNA matches it firmly. Not all rows give a size; the values are once, few, many and, for expanded clones, a class.

-	TRBV5-1	-	TRBJ2-3	13	TGCGCCAGCAGCTTGGCCACCACAGATACGCAGTATTTT	CASSLATTDTQYF
once	TRBV12-1	-	TRBJ1-5	11	TGTGCCAGCACCCCCCCACCGGGACAGCATTTT	CASTPPPGQHF
-	TRBV24-1	-	TRBJ1-3	16	TGTGCCACCAGTGATCCCTCGACGGGCTCTGGAAACACCATATATTTT	CATSDPSTGSGNTIYF
-	TRBV3-1/TRBV3-2	TRBD2	TRBJ2-3	14	TGTGCCAGCAGCCAGACTAGCGAAACAGATACGCAGTATTTT	CASSQTSETDTQYF
-	TRBV28	-	TRBJ1-3	15	TGTGCCAGCAGTTTAGGTACAGGGTCTGGAAACACCATATATTTT	CASSLGTGSGNTIYF
-	TRBV5-5	-	TRBJ1-4	15	TGTGCCAGCAGCTTGTGGGGAGGCACTAATGAAAAACTGTTTTTT	CASSLWGGTNEKLFF
-	TRBV2	-	TRBJ1-4	13	TGTGCCAGCAGTCCGACGACAGGAGGAAAACTGTTTTTT	CASSPTTGGKLFF
-	TRBV7-2	-	TRBJ1-4	14	TGTGCCAGCAGCTCGGGACTCCCTAATGAAAAACTGTTTTTT	CASSSGLPNEKLFF
-	TRBV28	-	TRBJ2-2	14	TGTGCCAGCAGTTTGCAGGGGGGCACCGGGGAGCTGTTTTTT	CASSLQGGTGELFF
-	TRBV11-2	TRBD1	TRBJ2-5	17	TGTGCCAGCAGCTTAGGTATTCGGGACAGGGTACAAGAGACCCAGTACTTC	CASSLGIRDRVQETQYF
-	TRBV7-9	TRBD2	TRBJ2-3	16	TGTGCCAGCAGTTATAGCGGGGGTGGTAGCACAGATACGCAGTATTTT	CASSYSGGGSTDTQYF